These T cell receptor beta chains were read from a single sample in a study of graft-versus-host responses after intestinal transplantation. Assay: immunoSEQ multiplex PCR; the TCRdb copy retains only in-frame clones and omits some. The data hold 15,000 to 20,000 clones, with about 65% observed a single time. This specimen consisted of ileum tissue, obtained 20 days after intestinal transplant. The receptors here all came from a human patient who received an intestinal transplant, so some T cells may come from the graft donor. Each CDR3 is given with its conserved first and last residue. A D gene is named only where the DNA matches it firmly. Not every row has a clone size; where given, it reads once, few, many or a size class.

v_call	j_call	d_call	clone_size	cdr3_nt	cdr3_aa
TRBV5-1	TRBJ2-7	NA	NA	TGCGCCAGCAGCTGTACAGGGAACTACGAGCAGTACTTC	CASSCTGNYEQYF
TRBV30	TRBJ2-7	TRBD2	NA	TGTGCCTGGACCCTAGCGGGGGGTACCCCTCGTGGCGAGCAGTACTTC	CAWTLAGGTPRGEQYF
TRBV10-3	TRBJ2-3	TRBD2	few	TGTGCCATCAGTGAGACTAGCGGGAGCACAGATACGCAGTATTTT	CAISETSGSTDTQYF
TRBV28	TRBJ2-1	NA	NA	TGTGCCAGCAGTTTTGCGGTATACAATGAGCAGTTCTTC	CASSFAVYNEQFF
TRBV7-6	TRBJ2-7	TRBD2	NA	TGTGCCAGCAGCTTTAACGTAGCGGGAGTCTACGAGCAGTACTTC	CASSFNVAGVYEQYF
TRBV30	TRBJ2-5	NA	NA	TGTGCCTGGAGCCAGGGGTTTCAGGAGACCCAGTACTTC	CAWSQGFQETQYF
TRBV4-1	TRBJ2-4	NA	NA	TGCGCCAGCAGTTTCGTGCCTCGTTGGCCATCCAAAAACATTCAGTACTTC	CASSFVPRWPSKNIQYF
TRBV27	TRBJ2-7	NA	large	TGTGCCAGCAGTTTGGCCAGTTCCTACGAGCAGTACTTC	CASSLASSYEQYF
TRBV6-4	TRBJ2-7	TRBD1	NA	TGTGCCAGCAGCGGCCCGCGGGACAGGGTTTACGAGCAGTACTTC	CASSGPRDRVYEQYF
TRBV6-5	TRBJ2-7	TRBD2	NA	TGTGCCAGCAGCCTCCTAGCGGGCGAGCAGTACTTC	CASSLLAGEQYF
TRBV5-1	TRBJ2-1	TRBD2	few	TGCGCCAGCAGCTTGGGAGCGGGAGGGCCCGGGAATGAGCAGTTCTTC	CASSLGAGGPGNEQFF
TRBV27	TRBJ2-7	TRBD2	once	TGTGCCAGCACCAGGGGTAGCGGGAGATACGAGCAGTACTTC	CASTRGSGRYEQYF
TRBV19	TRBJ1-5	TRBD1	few	TGTGCCAGTATAGGGACAGGGGGCGGCCAGCCCCAGCATTTT	CASIGTGGGQPQHF
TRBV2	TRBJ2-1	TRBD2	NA	TGTGCCAGCAGTACAGGACTAGCGGGTTCCTACAATGAGCAGTTCTTC	CASSTGLAGSYNEQFF
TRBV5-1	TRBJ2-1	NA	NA	TGCGCCAGCAGCTTGGGCCTAGCGCCCTCCTACAATGAGCAGTTCTTC	CASSLGLAPSYNEQFF
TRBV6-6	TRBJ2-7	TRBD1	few	TGTGCCAGCAGGGCGACAGGGCCTTCCTACGAGCAGTACTTC	CASRATGPSYEQYF
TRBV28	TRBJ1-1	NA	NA	TGTGCCAGCAGTCCACTAATTGGCACTGAAGCTTTCTTT	CASSPLIGTEAFF
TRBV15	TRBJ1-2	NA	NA	TGTGCCACCAGCAGAGACCACCGACTTCAGGGGTTCAACTATGGCTACACCTTC	CATSRDHRLQGFNYGYTF